This T cell receptor beta chain stems from a study of blood T cell repertoires in COVID-19 (dated by TCRdb to about 2020). Describing the broader study: Samples from collaborators originated in the United States, Italy and Spain and spanned both the acute and convalescent phases of COVID-19. Where available, HLA class I and class II types were taken from metadata supplied by the sample provider and were not determined by assay-based typing. A freely available public database, intended as a resource for researchers studying the immune response to SARS-CoV-2, is where the repertoires were released. Deeply sampled blood TCRbeta repertoires from subjects exposed to, actively infected with, or recovered from COVID-19 were included in the dataset. The samples were drawn from two sources: the first 160 participants of the ongoing ImmuneRACE study, and 950 to 1,500 subjects contributed by 6 global collaborators. The material from the prospective study consisted of cDNA or gDNA derived from T cells, B-cell-depleted T cells, or PBMCs. Nearly every sample came with metadata listing a de-identified subject ID, COVID-19 status, age in years and sex.

TCRbeta CDR3 regions were amplified from genomic DNA using the immunoSEQ Assay, a bias-controlled multiplex PCR. In the authors' own workflow: The number of nucleated cells in each sample was estimated by amplification of reference gene primers within the assay. Sequence reads were collapsed and filtered to measure the absolute abundance of every unique TCRbeta CDR3 rearrangement. Productive Simpson clonality was computed per sample as the square root of Simpson's diversity index over productive rearrangements. TCRdb's version of the immuneACCESS table is confined to in-frame rearrangements and falls short of the full clone set. An unresolved V gene accounts for under half of the shortfall where checked; the remainder is of unknown origin. The V and J calls and the clone size are those of that table, but D and trimming were determined from the DNA. The sample table contains 200,000 or so clones; only one count was recorded for 80% of them. The biggest ten clones account for around 5.4% of the sample.

Overall study results and their limits: The amount of clinical and demographic metadata varied by source and participant and was provided uncurated.

Regarding this clone: Its antigen is unknown. No base qualities exist here, and no much larger clone lies one base off it.

For this chain, trimming is 4 bases at the V end and 5 bases at the J end, and the number of junction bases without a gene match is 11. CDR1 SGDLS and CDR2 YYNGEE are derived from the germline V gene. Measured from the cysteine to the phenylalanine, the CDR3 is 16 residues long. The only DNA kept is the CDR3, 48 bases in frame from the first base. The collaborating institutions used their own protocols to collect whole blood in K2EDTA tubes. Collaborator samples were shipped for TCRbeta analysis as frozen whole blood, isolated PBMCs, or DNA extracted from either sample type. This sequence originates from a woman aged 70-85 years with acute or convalescent COVID-19. Sequencing was performed on peripheral blood. The chain was built from TRBV9 and TRBJ2-5; 10 central nucleotides agree with TRBD1. The CDR3: CASSPSWTGGLETQYF. The sequenced DNA is TGTGCCAGCAGCCCTAGTTGGACAGGGGGTTTGGAGACCCAGTACTTC.